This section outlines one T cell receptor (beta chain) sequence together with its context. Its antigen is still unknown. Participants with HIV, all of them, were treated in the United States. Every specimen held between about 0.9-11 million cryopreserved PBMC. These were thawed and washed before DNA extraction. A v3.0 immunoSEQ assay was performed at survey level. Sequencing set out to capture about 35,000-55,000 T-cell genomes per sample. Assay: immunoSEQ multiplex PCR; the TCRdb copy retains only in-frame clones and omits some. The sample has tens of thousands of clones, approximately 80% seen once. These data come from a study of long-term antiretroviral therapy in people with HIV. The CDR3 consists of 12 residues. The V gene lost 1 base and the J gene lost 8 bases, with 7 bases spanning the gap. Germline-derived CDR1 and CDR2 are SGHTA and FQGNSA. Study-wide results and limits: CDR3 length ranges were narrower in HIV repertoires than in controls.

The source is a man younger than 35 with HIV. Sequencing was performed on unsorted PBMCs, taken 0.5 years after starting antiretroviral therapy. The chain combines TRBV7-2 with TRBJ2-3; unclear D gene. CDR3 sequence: CASSLGVATQYF. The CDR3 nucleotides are TGTGCCAGCAGCTTAGGGGTCGCTACGCAGTATTTT.